The clone carrying this TCR beta chain was seen at least ten times. Germline lookup yields CDR1 MDHEN and CDR2 SYDVKM. The CDR3 is 12 residues long. The ends were cut back, 5 bases at V and 4 bases at J, with 6 bases in the middle. MiXCR was run by TCRdb on the RT-PCR reads, yielding one entry per CDR3 protein. Here the sample spans more than 550,000 distinct CDR3 sequences, 12% to 15% being singletons. The V gene is TRBV28, the J gene TRBJ2-1, with D possibly TRBD2 on 5 matching bases. The clonotype was recovered from a female donor in good health, serving as a healthy control. Sequencing was carried out using memory CD4+ T cells from blood. CDR3 in amino acids: CASSRGYNEQFF. The CDR3 region has the DNA TGTGCCAGCAGTAGAGGGTACAATGAGCAGTTCTTC.